This TCR beta chain was documented in a study of blood T cell repertoires in COVID-19. The CDR3 length is 12 residues. V was cut by 8 bases and J by 2 bases, with 10 bases left in between. Germline V gives CDR1 SNHLY, CDR2 FYNNEI. Original processing methods: Estimated nucleated cell counts came from reference gene primer amplification. Libraries were prepared by immunoSEQ multiplex PCR; TCRdb keeps only in-frame clonotypes and omits some of them. The V and J calls and clone size are taken from that table; D and trimming were inferred from the DNA. Of 200,000 to 250,000 clones listed, around 84% are singletons.

This chain links TRBV2 with TRBJ2-7; D perhaps matches TRBD1 (7 bases). This clonotype was obtained from a human donor in a cohort sampled during active COVID-19. Input material: peripheral blood. The CDR3 DNA follows: TGTGCCAGCGCGGGACAGACCTACGAGCAGTACTTC. Translated: CASAGQTYEQYF.